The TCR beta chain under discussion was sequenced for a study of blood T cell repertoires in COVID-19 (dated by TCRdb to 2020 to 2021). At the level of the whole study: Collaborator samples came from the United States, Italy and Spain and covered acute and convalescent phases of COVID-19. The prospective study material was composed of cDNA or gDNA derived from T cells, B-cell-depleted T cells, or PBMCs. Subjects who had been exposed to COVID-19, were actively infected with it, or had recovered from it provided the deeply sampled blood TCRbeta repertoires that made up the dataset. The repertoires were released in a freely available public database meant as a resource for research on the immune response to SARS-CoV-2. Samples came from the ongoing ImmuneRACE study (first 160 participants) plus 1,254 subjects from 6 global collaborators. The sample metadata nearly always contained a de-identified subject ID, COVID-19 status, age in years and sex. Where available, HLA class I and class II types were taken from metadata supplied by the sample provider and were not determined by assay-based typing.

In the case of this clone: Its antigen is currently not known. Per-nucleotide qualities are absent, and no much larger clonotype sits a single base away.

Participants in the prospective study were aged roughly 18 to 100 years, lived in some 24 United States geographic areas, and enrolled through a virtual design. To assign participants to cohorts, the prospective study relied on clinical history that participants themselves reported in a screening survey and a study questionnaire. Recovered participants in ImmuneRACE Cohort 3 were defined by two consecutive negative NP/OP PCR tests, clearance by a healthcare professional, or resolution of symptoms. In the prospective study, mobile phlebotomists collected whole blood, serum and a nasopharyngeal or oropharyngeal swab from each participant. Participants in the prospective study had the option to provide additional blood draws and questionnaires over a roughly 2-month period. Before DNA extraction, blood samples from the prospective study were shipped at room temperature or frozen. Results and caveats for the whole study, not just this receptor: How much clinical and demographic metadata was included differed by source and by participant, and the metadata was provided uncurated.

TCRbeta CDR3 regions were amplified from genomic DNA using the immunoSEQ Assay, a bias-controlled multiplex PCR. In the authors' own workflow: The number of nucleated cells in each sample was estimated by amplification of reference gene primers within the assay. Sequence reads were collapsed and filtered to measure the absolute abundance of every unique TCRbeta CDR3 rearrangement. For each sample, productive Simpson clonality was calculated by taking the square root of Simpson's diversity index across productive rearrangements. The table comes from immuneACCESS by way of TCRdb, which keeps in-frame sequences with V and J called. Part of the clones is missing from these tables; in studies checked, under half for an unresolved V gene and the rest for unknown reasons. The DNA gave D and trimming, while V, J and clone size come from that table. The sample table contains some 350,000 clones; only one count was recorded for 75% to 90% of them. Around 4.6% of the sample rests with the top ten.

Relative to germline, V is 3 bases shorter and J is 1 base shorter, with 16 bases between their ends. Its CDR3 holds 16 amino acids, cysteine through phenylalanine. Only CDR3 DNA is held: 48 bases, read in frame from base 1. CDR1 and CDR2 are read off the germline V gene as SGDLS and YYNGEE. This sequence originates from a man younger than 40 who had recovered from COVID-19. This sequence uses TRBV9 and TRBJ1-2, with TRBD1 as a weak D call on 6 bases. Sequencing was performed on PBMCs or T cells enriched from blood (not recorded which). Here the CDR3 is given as CASSAMGQHNNYGYTF. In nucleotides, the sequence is TGTGCCAGCAGCGCCATGGGACAACATAATAACTATGGCTACACCTTC.